Listed here are 10 T cell receptor beta chains from one sample, sequenced in a study of CD8 T cells in Susac syndrome. RNA amounts of roughly 0.45 to 1 ug underwent reverse transcription with random hexamers. TCRdb re-derived calls from the immunoSEQ multiplex PCR reads in MiXCR, one entry per CDR3 protein. The sample consists of some 260,000 distinct CDR3 sequences, just under 95% of them appearing once. Sequencing was performed on CD4+ T cells from PBMCs. The receptors derive from a human donor with multiple sclerosis.

The genes are TRBV20-1 and TRBJ1-4; possibly TRBD1 for D (5 bases). Germline loops: CDR1 DFQATT, CDR2 SNEGSKA (reference sequence). V was trimmed by 6 bases and J by 5 bases, leaving 16 bases between them. The length of the CDR3 is 14 residues. The CDR3 DNA sequence: TGCAGTGCCCCAGGACACGTTCAAAATGAAAAACTGTTTTTT. Translation: CSAPGHVQNEKLFF.

The chain has TRBV7-2 and TRBJ2-5; D is undetermined. The ends were cut back, 5 bases at V and 1 base at J, with 20 bases in the middle. The CDR3 spans 17 residues. The germline gives CDR1 SGHTA, CDR2 FQGNSA. The CDR3 is CASSPQVGRLFQETQYF. CDR3 coding DNA: TGTGCCAGCAGCCCCCAGGTCGGGCGGCTCTTCCAAGAGACCCAGTACTTC.

The chain uses TRBV12-3 or TRBV12-4 and TRBJ2-1; 7 bases agree with TRBD1. This CDR3 has 14 residues. V was clipped by 5 bases and J by 6 bases; unmatched bases: 7. The CDR3 loop reads CASSTGVVGNEQFF. The CDR3 DNA sequence: TGTGCCAGCAGTACAGGGGTCGTGGGCAATGAGCAGTTCTTC.

On this clonotype itself: This likely comes from a read error, as the CDR3 has no conserved phenylalanine or tryptophan at its end. V usage is TRBV4-2 and J usage is TRBJ1-1, with D maybe TRBD1 (6 bases). There are 14 residues in the CDR3. Trimming left V 4 bases short and J 0 bases short, with 9 bases between. The V gene's germline CDR1 is LGHNA and CDR2 YNFKEQ. As DNA, the CDR3 is TGTGCCAGCAGCCCAGGGGACATGAACACTGAAGCTTTCTGT. Amino acid sequence: CASSPGDMNTEAFC.

The rearrangement joins TRBV3-1 to TRBJ2-7; no clear D. The CDR3 length is 11 residues. V was clipped by 3 bases and J by 6 bases, with 6 bases between them. The germline V gene has CDR1 LGHDT and CDR2 YNNKEL (reference sequence). The CDR3 loop reads CASSQGIEQYV. CDR3 coding DNA: TGTGCCAGCAGCCAGGGAATCGAGCAGTACGTC.

The J gene is TRBJ1-2, the V gene TRBV5-1; the D is unclear. Trimming pared 1 base from V and 0 bases from J, leaving 13 bases between. The CDR3 length is 16 residues. Germline lookup yields CDR1 SGHRS and CDR2 YFSETQ. CDR3 residues: CASSLKTAFTNYGYTF. The CDR3 DNA reads TGCGCCAGCAGCTTGAAGACCGCTTTCACTAACTATGGCTACACCTTC.

This chain links TRBV12-3 or TRBV12-4 with TRBJ2-2; 8 bases agree with TRBD1. With V trimmed by 6 bases and J by 1 base, 4 bases remained unmatched. The CDR3 has 15 amino acids. Here the CDR3 reads CASRIGTGNTGELFF. The CDR3 nucleotides read TGTGCCAGCAGAATCGGGACAGGGAACACCGGGGAGCTGTTTTTT.

The chain is built from TRBV9 and TRBJ1-2; no reliable D call. Trimming stripped 0 bases from V and 5 bases from J, with 11 bases between. There are 14 residues in the CDR3. Germline V gene sequence: CDR1 SGDLS, CDR2 YYNGEE. The CDR3, as DNA: TGTGCCAGCAGCGTAGGTCCAGAAGGGTATGGCTACACCTTC. Residues: CASSVGPEGYGYTF.

The gene calls are TRBV6-6 and TRBJ1-1; D remains unclear. Germline V gene sequence: CDR1 MNHNY, CDR2 SVGAGI (reference sequence). Trimming stripped 5 bases from V and 3 bases from J, with 16 bases between. The CDR3 contains 15 residues. CDR3 DNA sequence: TGTGCCAGCAGTCCAGACGTCGGGGTTGACACTGAAGCTTTCTTT. Amino acids: CASSPDVGVDTEAFF.

The chain employs TRBV19 and TRBJ2-2; TRBD2 matches at 10 bases. Germline CDR1 LNHDA, CDR2 SQIVND (reference sequence). This CDR3 contains 15 residues. The V gene end was trimmed by 6 bases and the J gene end by 1 base; junction bases not matched to a gene: 2. CDR3 region: CASRRTSGNTGELFF. The CDR3 bases are TGTGCCAGTAGAAGGACTAGCGGGAACACCGGGGAGCTGTTTTTT.